This T cell receptor beta chain emerged from a study of OX40 agonist ivuxolimab in advanced cancers. At the level of the study: The patients received ivuxolimab by intravenous route every 2 weeks at 0.01 to 10 mg/kg.

Repertoires were generated with immunoSEQ multiplex PCR, while TCRdb's copy carries only in-frame clones and drops some. The sample includes roughly 86,000 clones, roughly 92% of them seen just once. V was clipped by 8 bases and J by 6 bases, with 14 bases between them. Per the germline V gene, CDR1 is GTSNPN and CDR2 is SVGIG (reference sequence). The CDR3 is 12 residues long. Enrollment shut out patients with autoimmune disease history or systemic immunosuppression. Sampled blood was obtained at baseline, cycle 4 day 1, and cycle 7 day 1. The rearrangement links TRBV30 to TRBJ2-1; either TRBD1 or TRBD2 may supply D (5 bases each). This receptor was obtained from an adult with an advanced solid tumor such as melanoma, head and neck, liver or kidney cancer. The sample here was CD4+ or CD8+ T cells sorted from blood, taken in a trial of the OX40 agonist ivuxolimab. CDR3 amino acids: CAGGNGFNEQFF. DNA of the CDR3: TGTGCCGGGGGTAACGGCTTCAATGAGCAGTTCTTC.